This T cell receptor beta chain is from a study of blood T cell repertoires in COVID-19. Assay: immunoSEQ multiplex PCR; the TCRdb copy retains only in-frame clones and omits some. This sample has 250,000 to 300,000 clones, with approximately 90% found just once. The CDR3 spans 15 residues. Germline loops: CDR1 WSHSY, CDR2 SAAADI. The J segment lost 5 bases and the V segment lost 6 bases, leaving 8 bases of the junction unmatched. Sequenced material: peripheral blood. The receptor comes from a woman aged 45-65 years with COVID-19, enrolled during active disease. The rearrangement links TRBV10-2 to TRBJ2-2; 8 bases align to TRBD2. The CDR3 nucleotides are TGCGCCAGCAGGGAAAGCGGGAGAGGGACCGGGGAGCTGTTTTTT. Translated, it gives CASRESGRGTGELFF.